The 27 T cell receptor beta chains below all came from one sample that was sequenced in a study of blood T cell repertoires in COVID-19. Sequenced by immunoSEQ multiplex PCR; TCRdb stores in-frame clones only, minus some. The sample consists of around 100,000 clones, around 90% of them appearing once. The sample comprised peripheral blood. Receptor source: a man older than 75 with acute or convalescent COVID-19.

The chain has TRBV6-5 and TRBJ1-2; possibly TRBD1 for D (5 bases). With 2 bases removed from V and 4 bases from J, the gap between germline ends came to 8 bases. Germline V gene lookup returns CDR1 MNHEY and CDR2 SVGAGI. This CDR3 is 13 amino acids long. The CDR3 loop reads CASSYDQGYGYTF. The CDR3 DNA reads TGTGCCAGCAGTTACGATCAGGGCTATGGCTACACCTTC.

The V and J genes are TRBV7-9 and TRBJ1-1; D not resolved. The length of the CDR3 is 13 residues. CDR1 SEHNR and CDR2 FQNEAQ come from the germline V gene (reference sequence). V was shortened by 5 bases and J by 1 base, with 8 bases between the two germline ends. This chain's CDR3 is CASSPPRNTEAFF. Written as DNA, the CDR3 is TGTGCCAGCAGCCCCCCGCGGAACACTGAAGCTTTCTTT.

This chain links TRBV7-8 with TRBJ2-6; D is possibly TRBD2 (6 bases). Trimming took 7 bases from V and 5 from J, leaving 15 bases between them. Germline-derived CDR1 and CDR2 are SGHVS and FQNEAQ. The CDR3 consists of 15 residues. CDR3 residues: CASTIMGGRANVLTF. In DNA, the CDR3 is TGTGCCAGCACCATAATGGGGGGACGGGCCAACGTCCTGACTTTC.

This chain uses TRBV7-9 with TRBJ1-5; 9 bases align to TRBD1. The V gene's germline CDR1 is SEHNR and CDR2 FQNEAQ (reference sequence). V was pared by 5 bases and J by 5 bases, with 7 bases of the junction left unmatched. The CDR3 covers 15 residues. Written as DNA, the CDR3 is TGTGCCAGCAGCACGGGACAGGGAACTCATCAGCCCCAGCATTTT. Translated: CASSTGQGTHQPQHF.

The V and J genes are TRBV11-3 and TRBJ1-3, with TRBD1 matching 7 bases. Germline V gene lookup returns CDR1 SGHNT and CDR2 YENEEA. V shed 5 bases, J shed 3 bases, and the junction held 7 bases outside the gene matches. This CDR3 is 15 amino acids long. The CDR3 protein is CASSATTGSGNTIYF. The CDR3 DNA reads TGTGCCAGCAGCGCAACGACAGGGAGTGGAAACACCATATATTTT.

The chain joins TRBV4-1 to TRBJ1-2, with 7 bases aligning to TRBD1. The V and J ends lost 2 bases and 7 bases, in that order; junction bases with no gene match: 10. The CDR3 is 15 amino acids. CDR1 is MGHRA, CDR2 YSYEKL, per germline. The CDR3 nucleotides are TGCGCCAGCAGCCAACCAACCGGGACAGTTGCTGGCTACACCTTC. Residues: CASSQPTGTVAGYTF.

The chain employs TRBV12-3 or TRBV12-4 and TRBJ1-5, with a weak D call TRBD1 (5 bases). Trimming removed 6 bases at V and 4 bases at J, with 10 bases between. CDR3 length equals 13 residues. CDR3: CASRGLGNQPQHF. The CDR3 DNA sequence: TGTGCCAGCAGGGGGCTGGGAAATCAGCCCCAGCATTTT.

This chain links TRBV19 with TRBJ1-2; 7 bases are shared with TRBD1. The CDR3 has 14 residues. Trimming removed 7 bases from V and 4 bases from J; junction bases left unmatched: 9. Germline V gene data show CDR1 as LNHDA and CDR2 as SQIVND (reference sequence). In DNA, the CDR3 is TGTGCCAGTAATGAAAACAGGGGTTCCTATGGCTACACCTTC. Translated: CASNENRGSYGYTF.

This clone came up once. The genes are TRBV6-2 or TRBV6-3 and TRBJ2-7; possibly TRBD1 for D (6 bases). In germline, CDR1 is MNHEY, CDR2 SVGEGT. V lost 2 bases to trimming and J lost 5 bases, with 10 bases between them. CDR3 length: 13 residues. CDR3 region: CASSYQGMNEQYF. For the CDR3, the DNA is TGTGCCAGCAGTTACCAGGGGATGAACGAGCAGTACTTC.

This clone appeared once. The CDR3 loop is CASSQGGVGNGGYTF. CDR3 nucleotides: TGCGCCAGCAGCCAAGGCGGAGTGGGTAACGGAGGCTACACCTTC. The chain combines TRBV4-3 with TRBJ1-2, with D unclear. The V end was cut by 1 base, the J end by 8 bases, with 17 bases between. CDR3 size: 15 residues. In germline, CDR1 is LGHNA, CDR2 YSLEER.

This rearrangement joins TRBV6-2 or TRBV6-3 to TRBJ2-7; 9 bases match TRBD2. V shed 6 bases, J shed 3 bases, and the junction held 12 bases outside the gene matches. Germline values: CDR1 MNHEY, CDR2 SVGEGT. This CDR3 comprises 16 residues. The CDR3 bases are TGTGCCAGCAGCCGAGACCCGACTAGCGGATACTACGAGCAGTACTTC. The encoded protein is CASSRDPTSGYYEQYF.

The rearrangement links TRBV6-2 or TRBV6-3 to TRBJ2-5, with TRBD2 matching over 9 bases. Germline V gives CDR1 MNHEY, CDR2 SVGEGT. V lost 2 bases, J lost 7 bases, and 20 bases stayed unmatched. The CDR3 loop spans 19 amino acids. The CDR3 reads CASSYQNTGGGAPSATQYF. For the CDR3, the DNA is TGTGCCAGCAGTTACCAGAACACAGGCGGGGGGGCCCCTTCGGCGACCCAGTACTTC.

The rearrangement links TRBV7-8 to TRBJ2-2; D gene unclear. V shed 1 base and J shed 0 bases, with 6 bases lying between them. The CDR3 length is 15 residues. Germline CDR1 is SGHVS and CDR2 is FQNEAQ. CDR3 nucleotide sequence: TGTGCCAGCAGCTTAGGGCCGACGAACACCGGGGAGCTGTTTTTT. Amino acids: CASSLGPTNTGELFF.

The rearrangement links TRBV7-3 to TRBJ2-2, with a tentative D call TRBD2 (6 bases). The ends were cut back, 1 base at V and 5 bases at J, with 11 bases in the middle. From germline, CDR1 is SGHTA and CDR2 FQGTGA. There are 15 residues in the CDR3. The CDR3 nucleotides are TGTGCCAGCAGCTTAATGGGGGGATTGACCGGGGAGCTGTTTTTT. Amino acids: CASSLMGGLTGELFF.

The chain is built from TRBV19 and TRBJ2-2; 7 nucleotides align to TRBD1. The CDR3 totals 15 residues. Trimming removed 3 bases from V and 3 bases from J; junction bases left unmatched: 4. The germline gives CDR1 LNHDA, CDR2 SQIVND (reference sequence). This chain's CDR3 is CASSISGTDTGELFF. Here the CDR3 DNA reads TGTGCCAGTAGTATTTCCGGGACAGACACCGGGGAGCTGTTTTTT.

In DNA, the CDR3 is TGCAGCGCCGTCGGACTCTCCTACGAGCAGTACTTC. Its translation: CSAVGLSYEQYF. The rearrangement joins TRBV29-1 to TRBJ2-7; maybe TRBD2 (5 bases). The CDR3 spans 12 residues. V shed 7 bases and J shed 0 bases, with 10 bases lying between them. CDR1 is SQVTM and CDR2 is ANQGSEA in the germline V gene.

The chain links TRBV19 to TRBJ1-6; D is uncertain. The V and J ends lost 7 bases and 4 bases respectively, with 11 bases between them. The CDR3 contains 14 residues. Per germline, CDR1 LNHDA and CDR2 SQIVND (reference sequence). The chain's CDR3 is CASTSQAYNSPLHF. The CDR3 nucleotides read TGTGCCAGTACCTCGCAGGCGTATAATTCACCCCTCCACTTT.

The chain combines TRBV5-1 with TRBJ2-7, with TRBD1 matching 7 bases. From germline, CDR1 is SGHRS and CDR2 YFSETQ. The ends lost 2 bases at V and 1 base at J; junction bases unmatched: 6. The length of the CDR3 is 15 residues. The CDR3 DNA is TGCGCCAGCAGCTTAGGGGGCGCTGGGTCCTACGAGCAGTACTTC. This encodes CASSLGGAGSYEQYF.

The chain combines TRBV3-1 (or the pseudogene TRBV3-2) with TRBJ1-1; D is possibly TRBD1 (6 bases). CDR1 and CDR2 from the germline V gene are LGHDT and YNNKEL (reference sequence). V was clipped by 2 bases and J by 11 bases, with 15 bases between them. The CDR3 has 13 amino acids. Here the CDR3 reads CASSQIQGLSAFF. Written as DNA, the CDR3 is TGTGCCAGCAGCCAAATACAGGGTCTTAGTGCTTTCTTT.

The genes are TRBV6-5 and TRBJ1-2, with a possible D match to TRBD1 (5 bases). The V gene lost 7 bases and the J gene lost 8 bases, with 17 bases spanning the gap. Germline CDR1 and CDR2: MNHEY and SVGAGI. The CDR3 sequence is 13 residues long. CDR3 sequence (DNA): TGTGCCAGCACCCCGTGGGTGGGGGGAGGCTACACCTTC. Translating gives CASTPWVGGGYTF.

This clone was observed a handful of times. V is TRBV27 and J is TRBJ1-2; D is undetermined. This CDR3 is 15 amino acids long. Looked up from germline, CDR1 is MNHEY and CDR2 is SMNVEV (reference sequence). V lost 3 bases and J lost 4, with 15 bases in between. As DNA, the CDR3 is TGTGCCAGCAGTTTTAGTTCCCAAAGTGGCTATGGCTACACCTTC. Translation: CASSFSSQSGYGYTF.

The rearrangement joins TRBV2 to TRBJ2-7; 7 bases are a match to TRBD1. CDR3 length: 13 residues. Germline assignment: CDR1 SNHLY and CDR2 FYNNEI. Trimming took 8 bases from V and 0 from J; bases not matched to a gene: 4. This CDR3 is CASARGSSYEQYF. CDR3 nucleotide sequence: TGTGCCAGCGCCAGGGGGAGCTCCTACGAGCAGTACTTC.

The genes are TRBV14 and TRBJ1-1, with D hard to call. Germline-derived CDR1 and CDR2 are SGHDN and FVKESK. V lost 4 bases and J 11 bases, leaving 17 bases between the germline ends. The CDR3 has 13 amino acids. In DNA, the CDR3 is TGTGCCAGCAGCCGCACCGAGCGGGTAGGGGCTTTCTTT. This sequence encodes CASSRTERVGAFF.

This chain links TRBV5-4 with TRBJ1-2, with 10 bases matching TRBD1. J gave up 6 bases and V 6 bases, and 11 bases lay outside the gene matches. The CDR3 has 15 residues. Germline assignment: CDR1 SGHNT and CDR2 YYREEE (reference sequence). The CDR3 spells CASNLGTGVADGYTF. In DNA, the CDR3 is TGTGCCAGCAACCTCGGGACAGGGGTTGCGGATGGCTACACCTTC.

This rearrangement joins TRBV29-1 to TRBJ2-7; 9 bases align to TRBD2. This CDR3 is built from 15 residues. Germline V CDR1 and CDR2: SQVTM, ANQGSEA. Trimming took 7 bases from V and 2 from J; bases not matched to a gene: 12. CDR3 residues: CSATPMTSGAYEQYF. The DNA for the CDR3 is TGCAGCGCTACCCCCATGACTAGCGGTGCCTACGAGCAGTACTTC.

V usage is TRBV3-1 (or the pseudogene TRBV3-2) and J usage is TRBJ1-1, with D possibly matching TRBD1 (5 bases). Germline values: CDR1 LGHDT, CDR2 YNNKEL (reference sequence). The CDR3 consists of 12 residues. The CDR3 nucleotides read TGTGCATCTACCAGGGAGGGCACTGAAGCTTTCTTT. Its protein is CASTREGTEAFF.

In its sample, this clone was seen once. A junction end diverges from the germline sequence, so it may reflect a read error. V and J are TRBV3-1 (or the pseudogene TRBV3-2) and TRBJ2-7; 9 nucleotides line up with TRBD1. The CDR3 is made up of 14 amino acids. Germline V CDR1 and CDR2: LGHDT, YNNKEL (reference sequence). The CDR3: CASSKDRGSYEQYF. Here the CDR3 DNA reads TGTGCCAGCAGCAAAGACAGGGGGAGCTACGAGCAGTACTTC.